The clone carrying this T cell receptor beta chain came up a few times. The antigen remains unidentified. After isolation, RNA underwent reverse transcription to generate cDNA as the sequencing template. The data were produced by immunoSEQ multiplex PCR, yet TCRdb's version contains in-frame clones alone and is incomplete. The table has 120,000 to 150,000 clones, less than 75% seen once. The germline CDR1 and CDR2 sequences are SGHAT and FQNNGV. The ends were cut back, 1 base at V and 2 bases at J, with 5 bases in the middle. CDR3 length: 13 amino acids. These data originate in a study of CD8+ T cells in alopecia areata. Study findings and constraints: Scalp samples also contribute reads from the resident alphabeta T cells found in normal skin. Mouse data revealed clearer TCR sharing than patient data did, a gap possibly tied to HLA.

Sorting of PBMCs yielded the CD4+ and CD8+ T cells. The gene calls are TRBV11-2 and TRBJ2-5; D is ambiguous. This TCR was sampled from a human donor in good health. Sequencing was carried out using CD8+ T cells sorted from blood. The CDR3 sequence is CASSLVRQETQYF. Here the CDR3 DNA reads TGTGCCAGCAGCTTAGTAAGGCAAGAGACCCAGTACTTC.